This entry lists 31 T cell receptor beta chains sequenced from one sample in a study of cytomegalovirus exposure and HLA in healthy donors. Use of 60 Vbeta and 13 Jbeta primers characterized the PCR. The repertoire was sequenced with immunoSEQ multiplex PCR; TCRdb's copy has only in-frame clones and lacks some. Of roughly 240,000 clones detected, more than 75% appear once; the ten largest clones hold 5% to 6.5%. The sample was PBMCs. The receptors here all came from a woman in her forties in good health and CMV-seropositive.

The CDR3 reads CASSVDRGYGYTF. The CDR3 nucleotides read TGTGCCAGCAGTGTTGACAGGGGCTATGGCTACACCTTC. The chain couples TRBV2 to TRBJ1-2, with 8 bases aligning to TRBD1. Trimming took 4 bases from V and 4 from J; bases not matched to a gene: 2. This CDR3 contains 13 residues. Germline V gene lookup returns CDR1 SNHLY and CDR2 FYNNEI.

The genes are TRBV5-4 and TRBJ2-5, with no clear D. V was clipped by 3 bases and J by 5 bases, with 11 bases between them. The germline CDR1 and CDR2 sequences are SGHNT and YYREEE (reference sequence). This CDR3 is built from 13 residues. The CDR3: CASSSNREETQYF. CDR3 coding DNA: TGTGCCAGCAGCTCTAACAGAGAGGAGACCCAGTACTTC.

This clone was counted a few times. The rearrangement links TRBV20-1 to TRBJ2-7; tentative D call: TRBD2 (5 bases). CDR1 is DFQATT and CDR2 is SNEGSKA in the germline V gene (reference sequence). V shed 5 bases and J shed 3 bases, with 8 bases lying between them. The length of the CDR3 is 11 residues. CDR3 sequence reads: CSARTGYEQYF. DNA for the CDR3: TGCAGTGCTCGGACTGGCTACGAGCAGTACTTC.

This sequence joins TRBV19 and TRBJ1-2; 9 bases map to TRBD1. The length of the CDR3 is 15 residues. Germline values: CDR1 LNHDA, CDR2 SQIVND (reference sequence). V lost 6 bases, J lost 9 bases, and 14 bases stayed unmatched. CDR3 sequence: CASRDVSGTGYSYTF. In DNA form, the CDR3 reads TGTGCCAGTAGAGATGTTTCCGGGACAGGGTATAGCTACACCTTC.

With regard to this clone: Other DNA sequences from this sample encode an identical CDR3 as well. The V gene is TRBV18, the J gene TRBJ1-2; 8 bases are shared with TRBD1. The CDR3 loop spans 14 amino acids. Germline-derived CDR1 and CDR2 are KGHSH and LQKENI. J gave up 6 bases and V 2 bases, and 5 bases lay outside the gene matches. The CDR3 sequence is CASSPTDRGNGYTF. The CDR3 DNA reads as TGTGCCAGCTCACCAACCGACAGGGGAAATGGCTACACCTTC.

The rearrangement links TRBV28 to TRBJ2-6; D unclear. V shed 2 bases and J shed 2 bases, with 10 bases lying between them. Looked up from germline, CDR1 is MDHEN and CDR2 is SYDVKM. This CDR3 contains 16 residues. CDR3 nucleotide sequence: TGTGCCAGCAGTTTAGCAGGCACCGCTGGGGCCAACGTCCTGACTTTC. Translating it yields CASSLAGTAGANVLTF.

The rearrangement joins TRBV10-1 to TRBJ1-5, with 9 positions matching TRBD1. Losses at the gene ends were 6 bases for V and 1 base for J; bases not matched to a gene: 7. The germline CDR1 and CDR2 sequences are WNHNN and SYGVQD (reference sequence). This CDR3 is 16 amino acids long. CDR3: CASRTTGTGSNQPQHF. In nucleotides, the CDR3 is TGCGCCAGCAGAACAACGGGGACAGGGAGCAATCAGCCCCAGCATTTT.

The chain uses TRBV5-5 and TRBJ2-5; 7 bases align to TRBD2. Germline-derived CDR1 and CDR2 are SGHKS and YYEKEE (reference sequence). This CDR3 has 14 residues. J gave up 2 bases and V 4 bases, and 5 bases lay outside the gene matches. CDR3 in DNA: TGTGCCAGCAGCCCGGGGGGATCGCAAGAGACCCAGTACTTC. Translated, it gives CASSPGGSQETQYF.

To note about this clone: At the DNA level, this CDR3 is encoded by other sequences in the same sample as well. The V call is TRBV5-1, the J call TRBJ1-2; tentative D call: TRBD1 (5 bases). Trimming stripped 3 bases from V and 4 bases from J, with 10 bases between. Germline V CDR1 and CDR2: SGHRS, YFSETQ. This CDR3 spans 13 amino acids. CDR3 sequence: CASSSQGGYGYTF. The CDR3 nucleotides are TGCGCCAGCAGCTCTCAGGGTGGCTATGGCTACACCTTC.

The chain joins TRBV9 to TRBJ2-3; D not resolved. V was pared by 1 base and J by 3 bases, with 6 bases between. Looked up from germline, CDR1 is SGDLS and CDR2 is YYNGEE. The CDR3 consists of 13 residues. CDR3 DNA: TGTGCCAGCAGCGTAAGTAGTACAGATACGCAGTATTTT. Encoded protein: CASSVSSTDTQYF.

The V call is TRBV10-1, the J call TRBJ2-1, with 10 bases fitting TRBD1. The CDR3 has 18 residues. V was pared by 6 bases and J by 7 bases, with 18 bases of the junction left unmatched. CDR1 is WNHNN, CDR2 SYGVQD, per germline (reference sequence). As DNA, the CDR3 is TGCGCCAGCAGCGAAACCCCGGGACAGGGGAAAAAGAAGAATGAGCAGTTCTTC. Residues: CASSETPGQGKKKNEQFF.

The chain is built from TRBV6-4 and TRBJ2-2; 12 bases line up with TRBD2. The CDR3 sequence is 19 residues long. V shed 0 bases, J shed 5 bases, and the junction held 10 bases outside the gene matches. Per germline, CDR1 MRHNA and CDR2 SNTAGT. The DNA of the CDR3 is TGTGCCAGCAGTGACTCGGGGCCGCCGGGACTAGCGGGTACCGGGGAGCTGTTTTTT. This gives the protein CASSDSGPPGLAGTGELFF.

The V call is TRBV5-6, the J call TRBJ2-5, with 8 bases that match TRBD2. V shed 4 bases, J shed 4 bases, and the junction held 12 bases outside the gene matches. In germline, CDR1 is SGHDT, CDR2 YYEEEE. This CDR3 has 16 residues. CDR3 nucleotides: TGTGCCAGCAGCCCACCTACCGGGACTAGGGGAGAGACCCAGTACTTC. Its protein is CASSPPTGTRGETQYF. Drawing the rest from reference TRBV5-6 and TRBJ2-5, the complete variable domain is DAGVTQSPTHLIKTRGQQVTLRCSPKSGHDTVSWYQQALGQGPQFIFQYYEEEERQRGNFPDRFSGHQFPNYSSELNVNALLLGDSALYLCASSPPTGTRGETQYFGPGTRLLVL.

In this sample, this clone turned up once. The chain couples TRBV19 to TRBJ2-1; possible D gene TRBD1, 6 bases. V was shortened by 1 base and J by 4 bases, with 11 bases between the two germline ends. CDR1 LNHDA and CDR2 SQIVND come from the germline V gene (reference sequence). The CDR3 contains 15 residues. The DNA of the CDR3 is TGTGCCAGTAGTATAGGAGGGGGTGGTTACAATGAGCAGTTCTTC. It codes for CASSIGGGGYNEQFF.

This chain connects TRBV2 to TRBJ1-1; no clear D. Germline assignment: CDR1 SNHLY and CDR2 FYNNEI. The CDR3 extends over 14 amino acids. V gave up 6 bases and J gave up 4 bases, with 15 bases separating them. CDR3 loop: CASSADLGSTEAFF. In DNA form, the CDR3 reads TGTGCCAGCAGCGCCGACCTAGGAAGCACTGAAGCTTTCTTT.

The chain joins TRBV25-1 to TRBJ2-7; D unresolved. The CDR3 has 13 amino acids. The V gene's germline CDR1 is MGHDK and CDR2 SYGVNS. V was cut by 3 bases and J by 4 bases, with 10 bases left in between. CDR3 sequence (DNA): TGTGCCAGCAGTGATCCCCTCTCTTACGAGCAGTACTTC. It is translated as CASSDPLSYEQYF.

The chain uses TRBV7-2 and TRBJ1-5; D gene uncertain. The CDR3 extends over 13 amino acids. Germline assignment: CDR1 SGHTA and CDR2 FQGNSA. The V and J ends lost 3 bases and 6 bases respectively, with 9 bases between them. The CDR3: CASSFSEVQPQHF. CDR3 sequence (DNA): TGTGCCAGCAGCTTCTCCGAGGTTCAGCCCCAGCATTTT.

The rearrangement uses TRBV30 and TRBJ1-5; no clear D. The CDR3 loop spans 17 amino acids. Looked up from germline, CDR1 is GTSNPN and CDR2 is SVGIG (reference sequence). V lost 0 bases and J lost 1, with 16 bases in between. The CDR3 coding sequence is TGTGCCTGGAGTGTACAAGGAGGATTTAGGAGCAATCAGCCCCAGCATTTT. It translates to CAWSVQGGFRSNQPQHF. The variable domain in full, with the rest retrieved from reference TRBV30 and TRBJ1-5, is SQTIHQWPATLVQPVGSPLSLECTVEGTSNPNLYWYRQAAGRGLQLLFYSVGIGQISSEVPQNLSASRPQDRQFILSSKKLLLSDSGFYLCAWSVQGGFRSNQPQHFGDGTRLSIL.

The rearrangement uses TRBV11-2 and TRBJ1-2; maybe TRBD1 (6 bases). The V end lost 6 bases, the J end lost 4 bases, and 15 bases lay between the germline ends. The germline V gene has CDR1 SGHAT and CDR2 FQNNGV. There are 14 residues in the CDR3. CDR3 protein: CASSHRVASYGYTF. DNA for the CDR3: TGTGCCAGCAGTCACAGGGTCGCCAGCTATGGCTACACCTTC.

The chain uses TRBV30 and TRBJ2-3; TRBD2 matches 11 bases. The germline V gene has CDR1 GTSNPN and CDR2 SVGIG (reference sequence). Trimming at V came to 2 bases and at J to 0 bases, leaving 10 bases not matched to a gene. This CDR3 is built from 18 residues. The CDR3 DNA reads TGTGCCTGGAGTACACGCCGACTAGCGGGGCCTAGCACAGATACGCAGTATTTT. Encoded protein: CAWSTRRLAGPSTDTQYF.

This chain links TRBV4-2 with TRBJ1-1; D unclear. This CDR3 has 17 residues. Germline-derived CDR1 and CDR2 are LGHNA and YNFKEQ. Trimming pared 4 bases from V and 1 base from J, leaving 19 bases between. The CDR3 is CASSLASTRAGNTEAFF. DNA for the CDR3: TGTGCCAGCAGCCTCGCTTCAACGAGAGCCGGGAACACTGAAGCTTTCTTT.

J is TRBJ2-7 and V is TRBV21-1; the listed D gene, TRBD2, was not tested against the DNA. TRBV21-1 is a pseudogene. This CDR3 spans 16 amino acids. CDR3 sequence reads: CASSIPSGRAHYEQYF. The DNA for the CDR3 is TGTGCCAGCAGCATCCCTAGCGGGAGGGCCCACTACGAGCAGTACTTC.

The V and J genes are TRBV7-8 and TRBJ2-3; tentatively, D is TRBD2 (6 bases). The CDR3 totals 15 residues. Trimming removed 5 bases at V and 8 bases at J, with 20 bases between. The V gene's germline CDR1 is SGHVS and CDR2 FQNEAQ. The CDR3 DNA sequence: TGTGCCAGCAGCCCCATGGGACTCTTACTAGGTACGCAGTATTTT. It is translated as CASSPMGLLLGTQYF.

The chain links TRBV6-5 to TRBJ2-1, with 8 bases aligning to TRBD2. The V gene end was trimmed by 2 bases and the J gene end by 10 bases; junction bases not matched to a gene: 4. Germline values: CDR1 MNHEY, CDR2 SVGAGI. The CDR3 has 13 residues. CDR3 nucleotide sequence: TGTGCCAGCAGTTACCCGGGGGGGCGAGAGCAGTTCTTC. Protein sequence: CASSYPGGREQFF.

This clone was seen only a few times. The chain uses TRBV11-2 and TRBJ1-1, with 8 bases that match TRBD1. The length of the CDR3 is 13 residues. Germline assignment: CDR1 SGHAT and CDR2 FQNNGV. The V gene end was trimmed by 3 bases and the J gene end by 4 bases; junction bases not matched to a gene: 1. The CDR3 region is CASSFQGATEAFF. In DNA form, the CDR3 reads TGTGCCAGCAGCTTCCAGGGGGCCACTGAAGCTTTCTTT.

The chain employs TRBV19 and TRBJ2-5; 8 positions agree with TRBD2. Germline V gene lookup returns CDR1 LNHDA and CDR2 SQIVND (reference sequence). With 3 bases clipped from V and 2 bases from J, the junction kept 8 bases outside the gene matches. The CDR3 runs 16 residues. CDR3: CASSMKKLAGQETQYF. As DNA, the CDR3 is TGTGCCAGTAGTATGAAAAAGTTAGCGGGGCAAGAGACCCAGTACTTC. Combining the CDR3 with reference TRBV19 and TRBJ2-5 gives the whole variable domain DGGITQSPKYLFRKEGQNVTLSCEQNLNHDAMYWYRQDPGQGLRLIYYSQIVNDFQKGDIAEGYSVSREKKESFPLTVTSAQKNPTAFYLCASSMKKLAGQETQYFGPGTRLLVL.

A note on this clone: The sample has other DNA sequences that encode this CDR3 too. This chain connects TRBV9 to TRBJ1-2, with TRBD1 matching over 9 bases. The ends lost 7 bases at V and 4 bases at J; junction bases unmatched: 2. Germline loops: CDR1 SGDLS, CDR2 YYNGEE. This CDR3 contains 12 residues. CDR3 protein: CASRDRVYGYTF. The CDR3, as DNA: TGTGCCAGCCGGGACAGGGTCTATGGCTACACCTTC.

The chain couples TRBV10-3 to TRBJ2-5, with 11 positions matching TRBD2. The CDR3 length is 15 residues. Germline CDR1 ENHRY, CDR2 SYGVKD. J gave up 5 bases and V 8 bases, and 10 bases lay outside the gene matches. This chain's CDR3 is CAIGDSGGAGETQYF. Written as DNA, the CDR3 is TGTGCCATCGGGGATAGCGGGGGGGCGGGTGAGACCCAGTACTTC.

The rearrangement links TRBV12-5 to TRBJ2-7; possibly TRBD2 for D (6 bases). Trimming took 6 bases from V and 5 from J, leaving 20 bases between them. This CDR3 region has 15 residues. Germline assignment: CDR1 LGHNT and CDR2 FRNRAP. The DNA for the CDR3 is TGTGCTAGTGGCCCCCCGCGGGGCGTCGTGGACGAGCAGTACTTC. The encoded protein is CASGPPRGVVDEQYF.

The rearrangement joins TRBV6-5 to TRBJ1-3, with 7 bases that match TRBD1. The CDR3 spans 15 residues. Looked up from germline, CDR1 is MNHEY and CDR2 is SVGAGI. V shed 5 bases, J shed 0 bases, and the junction held 4 bases outside the gene matches. CDR3 in amino acids: CASSPRGSSGNTIYF. The CDR3 DNA reads TGTGCCAGCAGTCCCAGGGGGAGCTCTGGAAACACCATATATTTT.

This chain uses TRBV9 with TRBJ2-1, with a tentative D call TRBD2 (5 bases). This CDR3 region has 17 residues. V gave up 4 bases and J gave up 0 bases, with 17 bases separating them. Germline lookup yields CDR1 SGDLS and CDR2 YYNGEE. For the CDR3, the DNA is TGTGCCAGCAGCCCTGGTCGCCGGGGAGACTCCTACAATGAGCAGTTCTTC. Translation gives CASSPGRRGDSYNEQFF.